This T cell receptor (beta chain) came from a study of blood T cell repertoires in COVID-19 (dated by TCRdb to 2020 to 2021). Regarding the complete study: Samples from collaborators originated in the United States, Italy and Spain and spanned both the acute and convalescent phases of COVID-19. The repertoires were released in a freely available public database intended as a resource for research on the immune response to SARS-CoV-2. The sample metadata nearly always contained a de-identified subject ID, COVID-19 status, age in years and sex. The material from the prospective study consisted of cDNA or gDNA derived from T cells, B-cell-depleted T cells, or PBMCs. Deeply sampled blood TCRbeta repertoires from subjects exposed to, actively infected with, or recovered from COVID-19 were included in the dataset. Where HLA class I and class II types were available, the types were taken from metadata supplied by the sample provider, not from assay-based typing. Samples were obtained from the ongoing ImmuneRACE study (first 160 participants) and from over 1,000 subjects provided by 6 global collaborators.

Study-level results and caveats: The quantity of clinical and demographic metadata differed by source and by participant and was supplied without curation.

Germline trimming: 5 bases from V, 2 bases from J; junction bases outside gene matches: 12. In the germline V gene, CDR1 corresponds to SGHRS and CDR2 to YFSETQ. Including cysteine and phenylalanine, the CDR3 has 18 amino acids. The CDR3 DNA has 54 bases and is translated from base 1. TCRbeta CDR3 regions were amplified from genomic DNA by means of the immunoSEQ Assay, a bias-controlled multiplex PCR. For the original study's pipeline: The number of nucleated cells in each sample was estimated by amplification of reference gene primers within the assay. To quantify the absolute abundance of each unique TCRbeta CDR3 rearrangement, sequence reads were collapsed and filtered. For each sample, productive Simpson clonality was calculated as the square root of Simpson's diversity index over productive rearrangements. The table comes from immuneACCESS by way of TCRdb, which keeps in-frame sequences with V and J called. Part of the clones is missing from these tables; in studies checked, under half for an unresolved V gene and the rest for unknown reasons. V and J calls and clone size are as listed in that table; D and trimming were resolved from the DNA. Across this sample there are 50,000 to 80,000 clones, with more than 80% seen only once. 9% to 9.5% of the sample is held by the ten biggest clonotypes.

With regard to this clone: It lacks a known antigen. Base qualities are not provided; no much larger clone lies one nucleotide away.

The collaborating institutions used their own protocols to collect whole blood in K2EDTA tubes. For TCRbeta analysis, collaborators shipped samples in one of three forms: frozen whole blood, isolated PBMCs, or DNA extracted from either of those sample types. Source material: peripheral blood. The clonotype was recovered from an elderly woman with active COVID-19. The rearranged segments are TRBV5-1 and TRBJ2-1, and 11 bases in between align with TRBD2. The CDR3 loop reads CASRSGLAATRPYNEQFF. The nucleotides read TGCGCCAGCAGGTCGGGACTAGCGGCCACACGACCCTACAATGAGCAGTTCTTC. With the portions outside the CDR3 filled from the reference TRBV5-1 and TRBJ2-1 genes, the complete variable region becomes KAGVTQTPRYLIKTRGQQVTLSCSPISGHRSVSWYQQTPGQGLQFLFEYFSETQRNKGNFPGRFSGRQFSNSRSEMNVSTLELGDSALYLCASRSGLAATRPYNEQFFGPGTRLTVL.